This T cell receptor (beta chain) was obtained from a study of Ad26.COV2.S vaccination and SARS-CoV-2 variants. Study background: The vaccine Ad26.COV2.S was put into the muscle once, or twice with 56 days between. Points from the study as a whole: Spike-specific TCR breadth was greater after Ad26.COV2.S than placebo. Post-vaccination breadth of spike-specific CD8+ and CD4+ T cell responses was reportedly substantial.

This CDR3 contains 15 residues. Germline CDR1 reads PRHDT; CDR2 reads FYEKMQ (reference sequence). V shed 5 bases and J shed 0 bases, with 13 bases lying between them. Data came from immunoSEQ multiplex PCR; TCRdb stores just in-frame clones and leaves some out. The sample yields under 250,000 clones, roughly 85% seen once. Treatment: some 20 received Ad26.COV2.S at low or high dose, single or two shots; 5 received placebo; per-sample allocation not given. The investigators took samples on day 63 after the first vaccine or placebo injection. The individual, an adult aged 18-55 years, was a donor in Boston. In the case of this clone: Its specificity is not known.

This sequence originates from a person aged 18 to 65 who received the Ad26.COV2.S COVID-19 vaccine or a placebo. The sequencing used peripheral blood, collected in a trial of Ad26.COV2.S vaccine versus placebo. V is TRBV13 and J is TRBJ1-1; TRBD1 is a possible D gene (5 bases). The CDR3 coding sequence is TGTGCCAGCAGCCCCGGGGGAGGAATGAACACTGAAGCTTTCTTT. Its translation is CASSPGGGMNTEAFF.